The 20 T cell receptor beta chains below all came from one sample that was sequenced in a study of Tregs in tolerant kidney transplant recipients. Profiled with immunoSEQ multiplex PCR; TCRdb holds only in-frame clones, not every one. The sample lists some 21,000 clones, over 75% seen once, with under 30% in the top ten. Recipients received nonmyeloablative bone marrow transplants from related graft donors, with transient mixed chimerism. Sequencing was performed on CD8+ T cells from blood (PBMCs), taken 6 months after the transplant. Every receptor here comes from a human patient who received a combined kidney and bone marrow transplant. Some of the T cells may derive from the graft donor.

This clone was detected once. The genes are TRBV9 and TRBJ2-1; TRBD2 might be the D (6 bases). Trimming shortened V by 0 bases and J by 0 bases, and 10 bases separated the two germline ends. There are 16 residues in the CDR3. The germline gives CDR1 SGDLS, CDR2 YYNGEE. CDR3: CASSVVGGGSYNEQFF. CDR3 DNA sequence: TGTGCCAGCAGCGTAGTGGGGGGAGGCTCCTACAATGAGCAGTTCTTC.

The chain couples TRBV7-7 to TRBJ1-1; D is possibly TRBD1 (5 bases). The germline CDR1 and CDR2 sequences are SSHAT and FNYEAQ (reference sequence). The germline V and J ends were trimmed by 3 bases and 3 bases, with 8 bases remaining between them. The CDR3 is 13 residues long. This chain's CDR3 is CASSFDRDTEAFF. The CDR3 nucleotides are TGTGCCAGCAGCTTCGACAGAGACACTGAAGCTTTCTTT.

This sequence joins TRBV2 and TRBJ2-1, with D uncertain. The CDR3 contains 15 residues. Germline V gives CDR1 SNHLY, CDR2 FYNNEI. Trimming pared 6 bases from V and 1 base from J, leaving 13 bases between. In nucleotides, the CDR3 is TGTGCCAGCAGGGTTCTAGGCGGATCCTACAATGAGCAGTTCTTC. It specifies CASRVLGGSYNEQFF.

This clone is medium-sized. This sequence joins TRBV6-4 and TRBJ2-1; 8 bases agree with TRBD2. CDR1 is MRHNA, CDR2 SNTAGT, per germline. The CDR3 totals 15 residues. J lost 5 bases, V lost 3 bases, and 6 bases had no gene match. The chain's CDR3 is CASSESSGGNNEQFF. In DNA form, the CDR3 reads TGTGCCAGCAGTGAGTCCAGCGGGGGAAACAATGAGCAGTTCTTC.

The chain links TRBV9 to TRBJ1-1, with 9 bases lining up with TRBD1. CDR1 SGDLS and CDR2 YYNGEE come from the germline V gene. The V and J ends lost 4 bases and 4 bases, in that order; junction bases with no gene match: 8. The CDR3 contains 15 residues. CDR3 nucleotides: TGTGCCAGCAGCACCACAGGGGGCGCAGGCACTGAAGCTTTCTTT. It codes for CASSTTGGAGTEAFF. Complete variable domain (other parts from reference TRBV9 and TRBJ1-1): DSGVTQTPKHLITATGQRVTLRCSPRSGDLSVYWYQQSLDQGLQFLIQYYNGEERAKGNILERFSAQQFPDLHSELNLSSLELGDSALYFCASSTTGGAGTEAFFGQGTRLTVV.

This clone appeared a few times. V is TRBV5-1 and J is TRBJ2-7, with TRBD1 matching over 9 bases. The CDR3 runs to 13 residues. CDR1 and CDR2 (germline): SGHRS, YFSETQ. V was clipped by 7 bases and J by 0 bases; unmatched bases: 2. Written as DNA, the CDR3 is TGCGCCAGCGGACAGGGGCCCTCCTACGAGCAGTACTTC. This translates into CASGQGPSYEQYF.

The chain joins TRBV7-6 to TRBJ2-1; TRBD2 might be the D (6 bases). The germline V and J ends were trimmed by 1 base and 2 bases, with 18 bases remaining between them. The germline gives CDR1 SGHVS, CDR2 FNYEAQ. The CDR3 is 18 amino acids. The CDR3 coding sequence is TGTGCCAGCAGCTTAGGAACCCGGGACTTCTTCACCTACAATGAGCAGTTCTTC. Encoded protein: CASSLGTRDFFTYNEQFF.

The CDR3 nucleotides are TGTGCCAGCAGTTTGGGGCAGAATCAGCCCCAGCATTTT. Protein: CASSLGQNQPQHF. The chain joins TRBV28 to TRBJ1-5; TRBD1 might be the D (5 bases). V was clipped by 3 bases and J by 4 bases, with 7 bases between them. From germline, CDR1 is MDHEN and CDR2 SYDVKM. The CDR3 spans 13 residues.

Concerning this clone itself: The sample carries other DNA sequences with the same CDR3. The chain employs TRBV30 and TRBJ1-6, with TRBD1 identical over 7 bases. V lost 1 base to trimming and J lost 7 bases; unmatched junction nucleotides: 4. This CDR3 region has 14 residues. Germline V gene data show CDR1 as GTSNPN and CDR2 as SVGIG (reference sequence). The CDR3 reads CAWSGGTANSPLHF. DNA for the CDR3: TGTGCCTGGAGTGGCGGGACAGCAAATTCACCCCTCCACTTT.

In the case of this clone: Other nucleotide sequences from this sample produce the same CDR3. V usage is TRBV19 and J usage is TRBJ2-7, with TRBD1 identical over 8 bases. The V segment lost 5 bases and the J segment 2 bases; nucleotides outside the gene matches: 5. CDR1 and CDR2 from the germline V gene are LNHDA and SQIVND (reference sequence). CDR3 length: 14 amino acids. Written as DNA, the CDR3 is TGTGCCAGTAGTCCAGGGGGCAGCACCTACGAGCAGTACTTC. Encoded protein: CASSPGGSTYEQYF.

The chain has TRBV6-6 and TRBJ2-7; the match to TRBD1 covers 7 bases. Germline-derived CDR1 and CDR2 are MNHNY and SVGAGI (reference sequence). Unmatched junction bases numbered 5, after V lost 0 bases and J lost 3 bases. The CDR3 loop spans 15 amino acids. The chain's CDR3 is CASSYSTGQVYEQYF. The CDR3 nucleotides read TGTGCCAGCAGTTACTCGACAGGGCAGGTCTACGAGCAGTACTTC.

The chain links TRBV13 to TRBJ1-6, with 9 bases lining up with TRBD1. V was clipped by 7 bases and J by 8 bases; unmatched bases: 9. The V gene's germline CDR1 is PRHDT and CDR2 FYEKMQ (reference sequence). The CDR3 has 15 residues. The CDR3: CASTQEGTGYSPLHF. The CDR3 DNA sequence: TGTGCCAGCACTCAAGAGGGGACAGGGTATTCACCCCTCCACTTT.

This chain uses TRBV11-3 with TRBJ2-7; D remains ambiguous. Trimming removed 4 bases from V and 3 bases from J, with 4 bases in between. The V gene's germline CDR1 is SGHNT and CDR2 YENEEA. The CDR3 extends over 11 amino acids. The CDR3 DNA reads as TGTGCCAGCAGCTCCTACTACGAGCAGTACTTC. Translation gives CASSSYYEQYF.

This chain uses TRBV4-1 with TRBJ1-5; no definite D call. Germline V gene lookup returns CDR1 MGHRA and CDR2 YSYEKL. V was shortened by 1 base and J by 5 bases, with 6 bases between the two germline ends. The CDR3 length is 13 residues. The CDR3 bases are TGCGCCAGCAGCCAAGTGGCGGATCAGCCCCAGCATTTT. Encoded protein: CASSQVADQPQHF.

This chain uses TRBV14 with TRBJ2-3; TRBD2 aligns across 8 bases. The trim removed 4 bases at V and 6 bases at J, leaving 9 bases unmatched. The germline V gene encodes CDR1 SGHDN and CDR2 FVKESK. The CDR3 has 15 residues. This CDR3 reads CASSPRGGPGDTQYF. CDR3 DNA sequence: TGTGCCAGCAGCCCCCGCGGGGGGCCAGGCGATACGCAGTATTTT.

The genes are TRBV13 and TRBJ1-2; D might be TRBD1 (5 bases). The germline CDR1 and CDR2 sequences are PRHDT and FYEKMQ (reference sequence). CDR3 length equals 16 residues. V lost 0 bases to trimming and J lost 0 bases, with 11 bases between them. The DNA for the CDR3 is TGTGCCAGCAGCTTAGGCCGGGGGAGAGCTAACTATGGCTACACCTTC. This gives the protein CASSLGRGRANYGYTF.

This sequence joins TRBV28 and TRBJ1-4; 9 positions agree with TRBD1. The CDR3 length is 14 residues. V was pared by 2 bases and J by 8 bases, with 3 bases of the junction left unmatched. Germline-derived CDR1 and CDR2 are MDHEN and SYDVKM. The CDR3 protein is CASSLTTGGEKLFF. Here the CDR3 DNA reads TGTGCCAGCAGTTTAACAACAGGGGGCGAAAAACTGTTTTTT.

The chain couples TRBV14 to TRBJ2-5, with D tentatively TRBD2 (5 bases). The J call could be wrong; TRBJ2-7 is a better fit for the DNA end. The germline V gene has CDR1 SGHDN and CDR2 FVKESK. The CDR3 is made up of 13 amino acids. CDR3 residues: CASSTSKSYEQYF. CDR3 sequence (DNA): TGTGCCAGCAGTACTAGTAAGTCCTACGAGCAGTACTTC.

The J gene is TRBJ2-5, the V gene TRBV6-6; D ambiguous. CDR1 and CDR2 (germline): MNHNY, SVGAGI (reference sequence). V gave up 1 base and J gave up 2 bases, with 5 bases separating them. This CDR3 contains 13 residues. The DNA for the CDR3 is TGTGCCAGCAGTTACTACCAGCAAGAGACCCAGTACTTC. It translates to CASSYYQQETQYF.

The CDR3: CASSLEGPTDTQYF. As DNA, the CDR3 is TGTGCCAGCAGCTTAGAGGGGCCCACAGATACGCAGTATTTT. The chain couples TRBV13 to TRBJ2-3, with D tentatively TRBD1 (5 bases). The germline V gene has CDR1 PRHDT and CDR2 FYEKMQ (reference sequence). CDR3 length equals 14 residues. Trimming shortened V by 1 base and J by 2 bases, and 7 bases separated the two germline ends.